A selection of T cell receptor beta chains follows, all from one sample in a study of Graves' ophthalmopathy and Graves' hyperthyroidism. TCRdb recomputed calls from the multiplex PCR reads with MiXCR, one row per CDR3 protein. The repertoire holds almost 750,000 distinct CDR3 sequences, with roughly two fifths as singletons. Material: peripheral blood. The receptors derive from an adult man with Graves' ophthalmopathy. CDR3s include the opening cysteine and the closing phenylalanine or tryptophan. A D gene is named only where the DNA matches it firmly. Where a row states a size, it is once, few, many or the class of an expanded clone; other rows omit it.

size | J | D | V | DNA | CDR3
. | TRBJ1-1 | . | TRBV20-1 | TGCAGTGCTAGAGATCGGACGGCGGCCCCTGAAGCTTTCTTT | CSARDRTAAPEAFF
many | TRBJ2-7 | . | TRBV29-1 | TGCAGCGTTGAGGTCTTCACCTACGAGCAGTACTTC | CSVEVFTYEQYF
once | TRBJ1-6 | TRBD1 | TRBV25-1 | TGTGCCAGTTTCAGGGGGTCCCTCCACTTT | CASFRGSLHF
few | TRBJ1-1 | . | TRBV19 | TGTGCCAGTAGTGAGTCGGTGGGGGTAGGGTGGGCGAACACTGAAGCTTTCTTT | CASSESVGVGWANTEAFF
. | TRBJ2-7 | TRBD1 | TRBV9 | TGTGCCAGCAGTTTGGGACAGGGGTTGGGGGAGCAGTACTTC | CASSLGQGLGEQYF
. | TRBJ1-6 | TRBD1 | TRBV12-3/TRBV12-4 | TGTGCCAGCAGTCGGCCTACAGGGGGCAACGGAGCACCCCTCCACTTT | CASSRPTGGNGAPLHF
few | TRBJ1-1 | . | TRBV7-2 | TGTGCCAGCAGCTCCCGGCGTCAAAGGGGTACTGAAGCTTTCTTT | CASSSRRQRGTEAFF
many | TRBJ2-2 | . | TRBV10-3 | TGTGCCATCAGTGAGATCGGGGACGGGGAGCTGTTTTTT | CAISEIGDGELFF
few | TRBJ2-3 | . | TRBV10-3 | TGTGCCATCAGTGAGTGGGGGGGGACAGCAAGCACAGATACGCAGTATTTT | CAISEWGGTASTDTQYF
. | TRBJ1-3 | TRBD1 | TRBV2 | TGTGCCGGGGGACAGGGGGCTTCTGAAAACACCATATATTTT | CAGGQGASENTIYF
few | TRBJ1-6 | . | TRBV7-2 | TGTGCCAGCAGTGGACGGGCCTGGGATTCACCCCTCCACTTT | CASSGRAWDSPLHF
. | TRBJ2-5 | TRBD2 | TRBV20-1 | TGCAGTGCTAGGGGGGCTAGCGGGGGGGCCGTGGAGACCCAGTACTTC | CSARGASGGAVETQYF
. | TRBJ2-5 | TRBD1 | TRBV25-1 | TGTGCCAGCGTTGGTGTATCCGGGACAGGTGGGACCCAGTACTTC | CASVGVSGTGGTQYF
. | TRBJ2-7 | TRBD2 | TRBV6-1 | TGTGCCAGCAGTGAATTGGCTAGCGGGGACCCCTACGAGCAGTACTTC | CASSELASGDPYEQYF
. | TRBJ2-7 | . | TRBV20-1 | TGCAGTGCTAGAGAGCCCGGGGTTTCCTACGAGCAGTACTTC | CSAREPGVSYEQYF
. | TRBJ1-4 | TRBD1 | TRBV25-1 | TGTGCCAGCAGTTATACAGGGGTGAAAGAAAAACTGTTTTTT | CASSYTGVKEKLFF
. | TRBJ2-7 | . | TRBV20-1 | TGCAGTGCTAGAGATTTTCTTGGATTAACCTACGAGCAGTACTTC | CSARDFLGLTYEQYF
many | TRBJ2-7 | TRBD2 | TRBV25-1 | TGTGCCAGCAGTGGCACTAGCGGGGGGGCCGAGCAGTACTTC | CASSGTSGGAEQYF
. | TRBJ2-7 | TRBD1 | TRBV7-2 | TGTGCCAGCAGCCCACCGGGACAGGAGGGCTACGAGCAGTACTTC | CASSPPGQEGYEQYF
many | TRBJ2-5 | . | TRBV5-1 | TGCGCCAGCAGCCTGGGGACGGTCGCAGGAGAGACCCAGTACTTC | CASSLGTVAGETQYF
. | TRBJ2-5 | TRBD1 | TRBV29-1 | TGCAGCGCCATCAAAGAGGGGGCAGAGACCCAGTACTTC | CSAIKEGAETQYF
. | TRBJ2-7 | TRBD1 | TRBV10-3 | TGTGCCACCGGGACAGGGGGCTACGAGCAGTACTTC | CATGTGGYEQYF
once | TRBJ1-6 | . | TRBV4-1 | TGCGCCAGCAGCCAAGGGGTGGGCAGACCTAATTCACCCCTCCACTTT | CASSQGVGRPNSPLHF
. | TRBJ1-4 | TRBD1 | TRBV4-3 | TGCGCCAGCAGCCAAGGGACAGGGGGCTCGACTAATGAAAAACTGTTTTTT | CASSQGTGGSTNEKLFF
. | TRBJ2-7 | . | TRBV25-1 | TGTGCCAGCAGTGATAGTGCCGGGATGGGCTACGAGCAGTACTTC | CASSDSAGMGYEQYF
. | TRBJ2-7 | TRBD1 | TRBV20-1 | TGCAGTGCTCCGGACAGGGTGTTAGACGAGCAGTACTTC | CSAPDRVLDEQYF